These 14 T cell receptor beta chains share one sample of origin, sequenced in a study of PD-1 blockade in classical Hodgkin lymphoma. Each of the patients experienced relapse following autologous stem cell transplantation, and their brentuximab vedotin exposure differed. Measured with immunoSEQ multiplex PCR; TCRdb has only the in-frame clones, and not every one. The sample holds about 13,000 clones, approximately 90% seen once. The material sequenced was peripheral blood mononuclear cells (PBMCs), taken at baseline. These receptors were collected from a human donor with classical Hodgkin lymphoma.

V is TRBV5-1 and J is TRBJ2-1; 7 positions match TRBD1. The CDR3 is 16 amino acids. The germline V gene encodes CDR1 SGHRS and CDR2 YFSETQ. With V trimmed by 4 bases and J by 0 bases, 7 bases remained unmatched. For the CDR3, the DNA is TGCGCCAGCAGCCCCAGGGGGATGGTCTCCTACAATGAGCAGTTCTTC. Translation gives CASSPRGMVSYNEQFF. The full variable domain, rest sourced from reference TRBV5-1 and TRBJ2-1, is KAGVTQTPRYLIKTRGQQVTLSCSPISGHRSVSWYQQTPGQGLQFLFEYFSETQRNKGNFPGRFSGRQFSNSRSEMNVSTLELGDSALYLCASSPRGMVSYNEQFFGPGTRLTVL.

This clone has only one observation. The CDR3, as DNA: TGTGCCAGCTCCCTAGGGTCAGCCGGAAAACTGTTTTTT. The encoded protein is CASSLGSAGKLFF. The chain is built from TRBV18 and TRBJ1-4; D gene ambiguous. V lost 6 bases to trimming and J lost 10 bases, with 15 bases between them. Germline V gene lookup returns CDR1 KGHSH and CDR2 LQKENI. CDR3 length: 13 residues. Full variable domain (remainder filled in from reference TRBV18 and TRBJ1-4): NAGVMQNPRHLVRRRGQEARLRCSPMKGHSHVYWYRQLPEEGLKFMVYLQKENIIDESGMPKERFSAEFPKEGPSILRIQQVVRGDSAAYFCASSLGSAGKLFFGSGTQLSVL.

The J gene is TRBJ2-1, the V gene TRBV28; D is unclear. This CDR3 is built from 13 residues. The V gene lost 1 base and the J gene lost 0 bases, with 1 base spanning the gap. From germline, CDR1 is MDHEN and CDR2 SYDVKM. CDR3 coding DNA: TGTGCCAGCAGTTTATACTCCTACAATGAGCAGTTCTTC. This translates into CASSLYSYNEQFF.

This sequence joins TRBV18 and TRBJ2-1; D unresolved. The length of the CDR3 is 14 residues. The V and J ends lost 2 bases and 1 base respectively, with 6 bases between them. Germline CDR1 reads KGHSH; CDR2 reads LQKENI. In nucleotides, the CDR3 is TGTGCCAGCTCACCATCCGGGTCCTACAATGAGCAGTTCTTC. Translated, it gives CASSPSGSYNEQFF.

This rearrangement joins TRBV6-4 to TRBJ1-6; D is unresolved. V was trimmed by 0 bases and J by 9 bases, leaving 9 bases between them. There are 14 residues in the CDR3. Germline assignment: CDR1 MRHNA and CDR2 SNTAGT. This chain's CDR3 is CASSDSDSTSPLHF. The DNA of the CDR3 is TGTGCCAGCAGTGACTCGGACTCTACTTCACCCCTCCACTTT.

CDR3 nucleotide sequence: TGTGCCAGCACCCCCCCCCGACCCAGCACAGATACGCAGTATTTT. This translates into CASTPPRPSTDTQYF. This chain joins TRBV5-6 and TRBJ2-3, with D uncertain. Germline CDR1 reads SGHDT; CDR2 reads YYEEEE. Trimming cost V 6 bases and J 0 bases, with 14 bases left between them. The CDR3 has 15 amino acids.

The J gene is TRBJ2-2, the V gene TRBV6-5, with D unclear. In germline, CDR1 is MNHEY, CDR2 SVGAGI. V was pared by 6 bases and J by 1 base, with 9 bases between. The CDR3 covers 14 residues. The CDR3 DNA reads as TGTGCCAGCAGGGCCTCGTGGAACACCGGGGAGCTGTTTTTT. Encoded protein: CASRASWNTGELFF.

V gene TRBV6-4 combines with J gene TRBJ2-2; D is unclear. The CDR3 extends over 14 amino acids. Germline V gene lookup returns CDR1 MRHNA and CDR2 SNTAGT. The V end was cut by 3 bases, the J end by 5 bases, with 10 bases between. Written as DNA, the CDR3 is TGTGCCAGCAGTGATGGTATGGCTACCGGGGAGCTGTTTTTT. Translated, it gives CASSDGMATGELFF.

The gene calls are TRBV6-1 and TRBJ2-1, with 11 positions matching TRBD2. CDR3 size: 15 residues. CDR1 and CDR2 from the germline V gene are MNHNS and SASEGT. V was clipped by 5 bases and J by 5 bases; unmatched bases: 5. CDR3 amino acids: CASSSPGLADNEQFF. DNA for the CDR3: TGTGCCAGCAGTTCTCCGGGACTAGCGGACAATGAGCAGTTCTTC.

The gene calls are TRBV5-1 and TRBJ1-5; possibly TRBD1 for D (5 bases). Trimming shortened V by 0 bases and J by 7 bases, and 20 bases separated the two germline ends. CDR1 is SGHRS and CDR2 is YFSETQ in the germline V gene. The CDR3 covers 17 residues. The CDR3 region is CASSLVGSGQSTQPQHF. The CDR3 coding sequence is TGCGCCAGCAGCTTGGTTGGGAGTGGACAATCAACCCAGCCCCAGCATTTT. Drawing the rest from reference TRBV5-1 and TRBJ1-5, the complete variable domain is KAGVTQTPRYLIKTRGQQVTLSCSPISGHRSVSWYQQTPGQGLQFLFEYFSETQRNKGNFPGRFSGRQFSNSRSEMNVSTLELGDSALYLCASSLVGSGQSTQPQHFGDGTRLSIL.

The CDR3 DNA reads as TGCGCCAGCAGACAGAGCGGGGACAGGGGGGAGGGCTACACCTTC. It yields the protein CASRQSGDRGEGYTF. The chain has TRBV4-1 and TRBJ1-2, with 11 bases fitting TRBD1. Germline CDR1 and CDR2: MGHRA and YSYEKL. The CDR3 has 15 amino acids. V was pared by 6 bases and J by 8 bases, with 11 bases of the junction left unmatched.

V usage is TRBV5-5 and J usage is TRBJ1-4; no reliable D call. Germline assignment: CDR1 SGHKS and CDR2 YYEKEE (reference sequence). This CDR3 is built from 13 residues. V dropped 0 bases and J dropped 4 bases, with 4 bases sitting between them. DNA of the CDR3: TGTGCCAGCAGCTTGGGAGTTAATGAAAAACTGTTTTTT. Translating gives CASSLGVNEKLFF.

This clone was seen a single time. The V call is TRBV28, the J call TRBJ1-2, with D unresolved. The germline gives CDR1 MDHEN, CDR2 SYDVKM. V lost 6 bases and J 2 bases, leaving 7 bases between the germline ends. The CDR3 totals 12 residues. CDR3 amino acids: CASSRINYGYTF. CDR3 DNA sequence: TGTGCCAGCAGCCGAATCAACTATGGCTACACCTTC.

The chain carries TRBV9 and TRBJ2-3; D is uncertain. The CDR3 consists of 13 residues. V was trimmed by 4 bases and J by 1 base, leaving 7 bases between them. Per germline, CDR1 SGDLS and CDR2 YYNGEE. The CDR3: CASSPQGTDTQYF. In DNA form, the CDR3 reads TGTGCCAGCAGCCCCCAAGGCACAGATACGCAGTATTTT. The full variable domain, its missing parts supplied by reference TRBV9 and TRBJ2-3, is DSGVTQTPKHLITATGQRVTLRCSPRSGDLSVYWYQQSLDQGLQFLIQYYNGEERAKGNILERFSAQQFPDLHSELNLSSLELGDSALYFCASSPQGTDTQYFGPGTRLTVL.